These T cell receptor beta chains were read from a single sample in a study of T-cell reconstitution after alpha-beta-depleted transplantation in children. TCRdb reprocessed the PCR reads via MiXCR and lists one record per CDR3 protein. The sample contains 300,000 to 400,000 distinct CDR3 sequences, 13% of which appear only once. The sequenced sample was PBMCs, obtained from the stem cell graft. The receptors stem from a human donor who donated a stem cell graft to a child with Fanconi anemia. Each CDR3 is given with its conserved first and last residue. The order of the fields is CDR3 DNA, CDR3 protein, J gene, D gene, V gene, clone size. D genes are given only for firm matches. Size tells how often a clone was seen (once, few, many) or the class of an expanded clone, and some rows leave it out.

CDR3 DNA: TGTGCCTGGAGTGTCGCAGAGAACACTGAAGCTTTCTTT
CDR3 protein: CAWSVAENTEAFF
J gene: TRBJ1-1
D gene: .
V gene: TRBV30
clone size: few

CDR3 DNA: TGTGCCAGCAGTTTATTGGCGGGGGGCCCCACAGATACGCAGTATTTT
CDR3 protein: CASSLLAGGPTDTQYF
J gene: TRBJ2-3
D gene: TRBD2
V gene: TRBV27
clone size: .

CDR3 DNA: TGTGCCACCAGGCTTTTGTCGGATACGCAGTATTTT
CDR3 protein: CATRLLSDTQYF
J gene: TRBJ2-3
D gene: .
V gene: TRBV24-1
clone size: few

CDR3 DNA: TGCAGTGCTAGGCGTAGGGCCGATTCACCCCTCCACTTT
CDR3 protein: CSARRRADSPLHF
J gene: TRBJ1-6
D gene: .
V gene: TRBV20-1
clone size: few

CDR3 DNA: TGTGCCAGCTCACCCGCCGGACAGGGGGTTGTATACAATGAGCAGTTCTTC
CDR3 protein: CASSPAGQGVVYNEQFF
J gene: TRBJ2-1
D gene: TRBD1
V gene: TRBV18
clone size: .

CDR3 DNA: TGCAGTGCCAGTAGAGCTAACACCGGGGAGCTGTTTTTT
CDR3 protein: CSASRANTGELFF
J gene: TRBJ2-2
D gene: .
V gene: TRBV20-1
clone size: many

CDR3 DNA: TGCGCCAGCAGCTTGGTAGGGACAAACGAAGAGACCCAGTACTTC
CDR3 protein: CASSLVGTNEETQYF
J gene: TRBJ2-5
D gene: .
V gene: TRBV5-1
clone size: few

CDR3 DNA: TGCGCCAGCAGCTTGGCCGCGGGGGGCGCCTACAATGAGCAGTTCTTC
CDR3 protein: CASSLAAGGAYNEQFF
J gene: TRBJ2-1
D gene: TRBD2
V gene: TRBV5-1
clone size: few

CDR3 DNA: TGTGCCAGCAGTTACCTGTCCGGGACTGCTTTTACCGGGGAGCTGTTTTTT
CDR3 protein: CASSYLSGTAFTGELFF
J gene: TRBJ2-2
D gene: .
V gene: TRBV6-5
clone size: .

CDR3 DNA: TGTGCCAGCAGAAACGGACAGCGAGCTTTCTTT
CDR3 protein: CASRNGQRAFF
J gene: TRBJ1-1
D gene: .
V gene: TRBV6-2/TRBV6-3
clone size: few

CDR3 DNA: TGTGCCAGCAGCCAAGAAGGGACAGGCGGAGAGCCCCAGCATTTT
CDR3 protein: CASSQEGTGGEPQHF
J gene: TRBJ1-5
D gene: TRBD1
V gene: TRBV4-2
clone size: few

CDR3 DNA: TGTGCCAGCAGTTTGAGCCCCTCGCGGGTTTTGTTCATGAACACTGAAGCTTTCTTT
CDR3 protein: CASSLSPSRVLFMNTEAFF
J gene: TRBJ1-1
D gene: .
V gene: TRBV6-2/TRBV6-3
clone size: few

CDR3 DNA: TGTGCCAGCAGTTTGTCACTAGCGTCTAATGAGCAGTTCTTC
CDR3 protein: CASSLSLASNEQFF
J gene: TRBJ2-1
D gene: TRBD2
V gene: TRBV2
clone size: .

CDR3 DNA: TGTGCCAGCAGTCACTTCCGGGACAGGAGGAACTATGGCTACACCTTC
CDR3 protein: CASSHFRDRRNYGYTF
J gene: TRBJ1-2
D gene: TRBD1
V gene: TRBV6-5
clone size: few

CDR3 DNA: TGTGCCAGCAGCCAAGTCGGGCTAGTCCCCGGGGAGCTGTTTTTT
CDR3 protein: CASSQVGLVPGELFF
J gene: TRBJ2-2
D gene: .
V gene: TRBV3-1
clone size: many

CDR3 DNA: TGTGCCAGCAGCGGGCCCAGCGGTTCACCCCTCCACTTT
CDR3 protein: CASSGPSGSPLHF
J gene: TRBJ1-6
D gene: .
V gene: TRBV6-5
clone size: many

CDR3 DNA: TGCAGCGTTGCCGGACAGGGACGGGAGACTGAAGCTTTCTTT
CDR3 protein: CSVAGQGRETEAFF
J gene: TRBJ1-1
D gene: TRBD1
V gene: TRBV29-1
clone size: few

CDR3 DNA: TGTGCCACCAGTGATCCCGGACAGTCGAGCACAGATACGCAGTATTTT
CDR3 protein: CATSDPGQSSTDTQYF
J gene: TRBJ2-3
D gene: .
V gene: TRBV24-1
clone size: .

CDR3 DNA: TGTGCCACACCGGGACTAGCGGACGACACCGGGGAGCTGTTTTTT
CDR3 protein: CATPGLADDTGELFF
J gene: TRBJ2-2
D gene: TRBD2
V gene: TRBV7-9
clone size: .

CDR3 DNA: TGTGCCAGCAGCTCTCGGACAGGGGCGACTTACAATGAGCAGTTCTTC
CDR3 protein: CASSSRTGATYNEQFF
J gene: TRBJ2-1
D gene: TRBD1
V gene: TRBV7-9
clone size: few

CDR3 DNA: TGTGCCAGCAGCTCAGCCCGACGAGGAGAGCAGTTCTTC
CDR3 protein: CASSSARRGEQFF
J gene: TRBJ2-1
D gene: .
V gene: TRBV3-1
clone size: few

CDR3 DNA: TGCAGTGCTATTGAGACTAGAACCGGGGAGCTGTTTTTT
CDR3 protein: CSAIETRTGELFF
J gene: TRBJ2-2
D gene: .
V gene: TRBV20-1
clone size: .

CDR3 DNA: TGTGCCAGCAGGGATATTCTCAGGGGCGGAGGGAAAGCTTTCTTT
CDR3 protein: CASRDILRGGGKAFF
J gene: TRBJ1-1
D gene: .
V gene: TRBV11-2
clone size: few

CDR3 DNA: TGTGCCACCAGACAGGGTCACAATCAGCCCCAGCATTTT
CDR3 protein: CATRQGHNQPQHF
J gene: TRBJ1-5
D gene: .
V gene: TRBV24-1
clone size: .

CDR3 DNA: TGCGCCAGCAGCCAAGATCTTCCGACAGGGTATCGGTATTTT
CDR3 protein: CASSQDLPTGYRYF
J gene: TRBJ2-3
D gene: TRBD1
V gene: TRBV4-3
clone size: many

CDR3 DNA: TGTGCCAGCAGTCAGGACCCAAGCTCCTACAATGAGCAGTTCTTC
CDR3 protein: CASSQDPSSYNEQFF
J gene: TRBJ2-1
D gene: .
V gene: TRBV6-1
clone size: many

CDR3 DNA: TGTGCCAGCAGTTTAGACCCTTGGGCTGAAGCTTTCTTT
CDR3 protein: CASSLDPWAEAFF
J gene: TRBJ1-1
D gene: .
V gene: TRBV12-3/TRBV12-4
clone size: few

CDR3 DNA: TGCGCCAGCAGCTTGCGGACAGGGGATCAGACTGAAGCTTTCTTT
CDR3 protein: CASSLRTGDQTEAFF
J gene: TRBJ1-1
D gene: TRBD1
V gene: TRBV5-1
clone size: few

CDR3 DNA: TGCGCCAGCAGCCAGGGACAGGGTGTATTGGATGAGCAGTTCTTC
CDR3 protein: CASSQGQGVLDEQFF
J gene: TRBJ2-1
D gene: TRBD1
V gene: TRBV4-3
clone size: .

CDR3 DNA: TGTGCCAGCAGCTTGGACAGCTGGTCTGGCTACACCTTC
CDR3 protein: CASSLDSWSGYTF
J gene: TRBJ1-2
D gene: .
V gene: TRBV7-9
clone size: many

CDR3 DNA: TGTGCCAGCTCACTCTCCGGGACGTTAAATGAGCAGTTCTTC
CDR3 protein: CASSLSGTLNEQFF
J gene: TRBJ2-1
D gene: .
V gene: TRBV18
clone size: .

CDR3 DNA: TGCGCCAGCAGCTTGGCCGGATTCACAGATACGCAGTATTTT
CDR3 protein: CASSLAGFTDTQYF
J gene: TRBJ2-3
D gene: .
V gene: TRBV5-1
clone size: many

CDR3 DNA: TGTGCCAGCAGCTTTGTAGCGGGGGCCCTTAAGTCCTACAATGAGCAGTTCTTC
CDR3 protein: CASSFVAGALKSYNEQFF
J gene: TRBJ2-1
D gene: TRBD2
V gene: TRBV11-1
clone size: few

CDR3 DNA: TGTGCTAGTGGTTTGTCGGCCGGGACCACAGAGACCCAGTACTTC
CDR3 protein: CASGLSAGTTETQYF
J gene: TRBJ2-5
D gene: .
V gene: TRBV12-5
clone size: few

CDR3 DNA: TGTGCCAGCACCACTGCACTAGCGGGGGATGAGCAGTTCTTC
CDR3 protein: CASTTALAGDEQFF
J gene: TRBJ2-1
D gene: TRBD2
V gene: TRBV7-2
clone size: .

CDR3 DNA: TGCAGTGCTAGGAGGGGGACAGGGACCGAAAAACTGTTTTTT
CDR3 protein: CSARRGTGTEKLFF
J gene: TRBJ1-4
D gene: TRBD1
V gene: TRBV20-1
clone size: .

CDR3 DNA: TGTGCCAGCTCACCAGGGCAGGGTCAGCCCCAGCATTTT
CDR3 protein: CASSPGQGQPQHF
J gene: TRBJ1-5
D gene: .
V gene: TRBV18
clone size: many

CDR3 DNA: TGCGCCAGCAGCCCGAATGGGGATTGGGGCTACACCTTC
CDR3 protein: CASSPNGDWGYTF
J gene: TRBJ1-2
D gene: .
V gene: TRBV5-1
clone size: .

CDR3 DNA: TGTGCCAGCTCACCGGCTGTCAGCTCTGGAAACACCATATATTTT
CDR3 protein: CASSPAVSSGNTIYF
J gene: TRBJ1-3
D gene: .
V gene: TRBV18
clone size: .

CDR3 DNA: TGCGCCAGCAGCCTCCCCGGGACAGGGATTCCCGGGGAGCTGTTTTTT
CDR3 protein: CASSLPGTGIPGELFF
J gene: TRBJ2-2
D gene: TRBD1
V gene: TRBV5-1
clone size: .

CDR3 DNA: TGTGCCAGCAGCCGGCGGACGGTAGGGGATGAGCAGTTCTTC
CDR3 protein: CASSRRTVGDEQFF
J gene: TRBJ2-1
D gene: .
V gene: TRBV7-2
clone size: few

CDR3 DNA: TGTGCCAGCAGTTTAGGGGACTCCCCTACCTACGAGCAGTACTTC
CDR3 protein: CASSLGDSPTYEQYF
J gene: TRBJ2-7
D gene: .
V gene: TRBV27
clone size: few

CDR3 DNA: TGCAGCGTTGACCCCAGGAGAGAGGCAGAGACCCAGTACTTC
CDR3 protein: CSVDPRREAETQYF
J gene: TRBJ2-5
D gene: .
V gene: TRBV29-1
clone size: many

CDR3 DNA: TGCGCCAGCAGCCAAGAAAATCCGCCGAACTATGGCTACACCTTC
CDR3 protein: CASSQENPPNYGYTF
J gene: TRBJ1-2
D gene: .
V gene: TRBV4-3
clone size: .

CDR3 DNA: TGCGCCAGCAGCGTAGTTATTACAGCGAACACCGGGGAGCTGTTTTTT
CDR3 protein: CASSVVITANTGELFF
J gene: TRBJ2-2
D gene: .
V gene: TRBV5-1
clone size: .

CDR3 DNA: TGCGCCAGCAGCCAGGGTTGGGGCGGGGGGGCCCATGAGCAGTTCTTC
CDR3 protein: CASSQGWGGGAHEQFF
J gene: TRBJ2-1
D gene: TRBD2
V gene: TRBV4-1
clone size: .

CDR3 DNA: TGCGCCAGCAGCCAAGACAGGGCAAGAGGTCAGCCCCAGCATTTT
CDR3 protein: CASSQDRARGQPQHF
J gene: TRBJ1-5
D gene: .
V gene: TRBV4-3
clone size: .

CDR3 DNA: TGCGCCAGCAGCCGGAACTCACAGGGAATGAACACTGAAGCTTTCTTT
CDR3 protein: CASSRNSQGMNTEAFF
J gene: TRBJ1-1
D gene: .
V gene: TRBV5-1
clone size: .

CDR3 DNA: TGTGCCAGTAGTTTCCTGCAAGGATTCCTGTTTTTT
CDR3 protein: CASSFLQGFLFF
J gene: TRBJ1-4
D gene: .
V gene: TRBV19
clone size: few

CDR3 DNA: TGCGCCAGCAGGCCCAGAACTTTCGTCGATGAGCAGTTCTTC
CDR3 protein: CASRPRTFVDEQFF
J gene: TRBJ2-1
D gene: .
V gene: TRBV10-2
clone size: .